This T cell receptor beta chain was captured by sequencing in a study of blood T cell repertoires in COVID-19. The wider study: Researchers got acute and convalescent COVID-19 samples from the United States, Italy and Spain. PBMCs, B-cell-depleted T cells, or T cells were the source of the cDNA or gDNA that made up the material.

This clone was seen a single time. As originally analysed: Reference gene primer amplification in the assay estimated nucleated cell counts. Assay used: immunoSEQ multiplex PCR; TCRdb lists only in-frame clones, some missing. V, J and clone size are those of that table, while D and trimming were read from the DNA. The sample holds about 280,000 clones; roughly 86% are singletons and the top ten take 11%. CDR1 and CDR2 from the germline V gene are WSHSY and SAAADI. The CDR3 runs to 14 residues. Trimming took off 0 bases at V and 3 bases at J, with 7 bases between the two ends. Recruited during active infection, patients (from Seattle) were subsequently followed longitudinally.

The TCR comes from a woman aged 25 to 45 with COVID-19, enrolled during active disease. The chain combines TRBV10-2 with TRBJ2-3; D not resolved. The sequenced sample consisted of peripheral blood. The CDR3 here is CASSESSPTDTQYF. As DNA, the CDR3 is TGCGCCAGCAGTGAGTCCTCTCCTACAGATACGCAGTATTTT.